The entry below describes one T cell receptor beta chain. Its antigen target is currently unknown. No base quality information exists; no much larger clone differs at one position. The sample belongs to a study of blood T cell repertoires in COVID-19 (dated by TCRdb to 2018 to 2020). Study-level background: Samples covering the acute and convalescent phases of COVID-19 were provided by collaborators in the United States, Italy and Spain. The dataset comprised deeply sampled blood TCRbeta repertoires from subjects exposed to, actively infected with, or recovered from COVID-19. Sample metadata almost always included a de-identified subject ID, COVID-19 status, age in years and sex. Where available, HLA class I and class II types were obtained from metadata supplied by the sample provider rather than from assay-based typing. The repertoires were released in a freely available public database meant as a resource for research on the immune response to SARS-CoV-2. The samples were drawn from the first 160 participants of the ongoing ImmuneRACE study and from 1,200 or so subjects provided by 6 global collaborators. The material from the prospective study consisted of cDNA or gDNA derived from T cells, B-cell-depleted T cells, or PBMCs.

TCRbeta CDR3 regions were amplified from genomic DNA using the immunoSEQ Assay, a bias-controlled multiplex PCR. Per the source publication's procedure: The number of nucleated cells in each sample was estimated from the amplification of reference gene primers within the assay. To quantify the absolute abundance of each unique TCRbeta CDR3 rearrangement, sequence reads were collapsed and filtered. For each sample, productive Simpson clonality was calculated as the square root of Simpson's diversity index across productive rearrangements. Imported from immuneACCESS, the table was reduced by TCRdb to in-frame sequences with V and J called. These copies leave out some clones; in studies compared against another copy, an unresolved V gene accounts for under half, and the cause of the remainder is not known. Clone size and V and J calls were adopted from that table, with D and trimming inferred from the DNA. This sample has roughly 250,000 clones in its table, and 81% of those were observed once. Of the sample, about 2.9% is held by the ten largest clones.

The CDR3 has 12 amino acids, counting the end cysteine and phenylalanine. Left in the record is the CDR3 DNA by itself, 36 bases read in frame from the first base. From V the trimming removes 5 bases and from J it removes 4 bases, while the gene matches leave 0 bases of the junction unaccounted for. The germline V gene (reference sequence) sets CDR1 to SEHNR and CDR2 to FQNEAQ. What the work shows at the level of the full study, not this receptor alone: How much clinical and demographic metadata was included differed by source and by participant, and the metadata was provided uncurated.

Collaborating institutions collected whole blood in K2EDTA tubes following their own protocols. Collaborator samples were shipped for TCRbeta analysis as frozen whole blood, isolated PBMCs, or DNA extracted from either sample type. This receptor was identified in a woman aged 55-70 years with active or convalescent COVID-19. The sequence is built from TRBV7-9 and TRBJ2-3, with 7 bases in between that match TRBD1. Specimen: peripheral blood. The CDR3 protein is CASSQGADTQYF. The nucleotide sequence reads TGTGCCAGCAGCCAGGGGGCAGATACGCAGTATTTT.